One and the same sample provided the 20 T cell receptor beta chains below, sequenced in a study of T cells expressing NK-cell markers. TCRdb derives one entry per CDR3 protein from the 5' RACE reads, leaving out DNA. This sample lists fewer than 400,000 distinct CDR3 sequences; its ten largest clones have over 4%. Material for sequencing was blood T cells: a sorted CD56 or NKG2C T cell subset, CD4+ or CD8+ T cells, or bulk PBMC T cells (not recorded which). These receptors were taken from a man aged 18-69 years in good health.

The CDR3 region is CASSEASRGEQFF. V is TRBV6-1 and J is TRBJ2-1. The CDR3 covers 13 residues. Germline values: CDR1 MNHNS, CDR2 SASEGT.

This chain uses TRBV7-9 with TRBJ2-5; TCRdb returns TRBD2, unconfirmable since there is no DNA. Germline CDR1 reads SEHNR; CDR2 reads FQNEAQ (reference sequence). The CDR3 sequence is 14 residues long. The CDR3 reads CASSAVGGQETQYF. The variable domain in full, with the rest retrieved from reference TRBV7-9 and TRBJ2-5, is DTGVSQNPRHKITKRGQNVTFRCDPISEHNRLYWYRQTLGQGPEFLTYFQNEAQLEKSRLLSDRFSAERPKGSFSTLEIQRTEQGDSAMYLCASSAVGGQETQYFGPGTRLLVL.

This chain uses TRBV27 with TRBJ2-3. Per germline, CDR1 MNHEY and CDR2 SMNVEV (reference sequence). The CDR3 is 16 residues long. This CDR3 is CASSRPVKGSTDTQYF.

The CDR3 sequence is CASSSSERAGGRDTQYF. The J gene is TRBJ2-3, the V gene TRBV27; TCRdb gives TRBD2 as the D gene, but with no DNA this cannot be confirmed. Germline V lookup: CDR1 MNHEY, CDR2 SMNVEV (reference sequence). The CDR3 length is 17 residues.

The V gene is TRBV23-1, the J gene TRBJ2-5; TCRdb picks TRBD1, but there is no DNA to check that call. TRBV23-1 is an ORF, and what it does is uncertain. The CDR3 is made up of 15 amino acids. The CDR3 loop is CASSGQPFYQETQYF.

The genes are TRBV5-5 and TRBJ1-4. The CDR3 extends over 14 amino acids. CDR1 and CDR2 from the germline V gene are SGHKS and YYEKEE (reference sequence). CDR3 region: CASSRKGNEEKLFF.

The J gene is TRBJ2-5, the V gene TRBV12-5; TCRdb designates TRBD2, a call that cannot be tested without DNA. This CDR3 spans 16 amino acids. Germline CDR1 reads LGHNT; CDR2 reads FRNRAP. The CDR3 sequence is CASGLGTSGEQETQYF. Full variable domain (rest looked up from reference TRBV12-5 and TRBJ2-5): DARVTQTPRHKVTEMGQEVTMRCQPILGHNTVFWYRQTMMQGLELLAYFRNRAPLDDSGMPKDRFSAEMPDATLATLKIQPSEPRDSAVYFCASGLGTSGEQETQYFGPGTRLLVL.

The chain carries TRBV4-1 and TRBJ2-5. Germline CDR1 reads MGHRA; CDR2 reads YSYEKL. The CDR3 runs 14 residues. CDR3 region: CASSQVGRQETQYF.

The V and J genes are TRBV12-3 or TRBV12-4 and TRBJ2-5; TCRdb designates TRBD2, a call that cannot be tested without DNA. This CDR3 is built from 15 residues. The CDR3: CASNLAGGSQETQYF.

The chain combines TRBV4-1 with TRBJ2-4; absent DNA, TCRdb's TRBD2 call cannot be checked. Germline V gene lookup returns CDR1 MGHRA and CDR2 YSYEKL. CDR3 size: 18 residues. The CDR3 loop is CASSQGLAGGQDKNIQYF.

The CDR3: CASSPGQGGNTIYF. The chain carries TRBV7-3 and TRBJ1-3; there is no DNA to check the TCRdb D call of TRBD1. The CDR3 loop spans 14 amino acids. The germline gives CDR1 SGHTA, CDR2 FQGTGA. The full variable domain, its missing parts supplied by reference TRBV7-3 and TRBJ1-3, is GAGVSQTPSNKVTEKGKYVELRCDPISGHTALYWYRQSLGQGPEFLIYFQGTGAADDSGLPNDRFFAVRPEGSVSTLKIQRTERGDSAVYLCASSPGQGGNTIYFGEGSWLTVV.

V is TRBV2 and J is TRBJ2-2; as DNA is missing, the TRBD2 call by TCRdb cannot be tested. The V gene's germline CDR1 is SNHLY and CDR2 FYNNEI. This CDR3 has 15 residues. The CDR3 loop is CASTENSRNTGELFF. Full variable domain (missing parts from reference TRBV2 and TRBJ2-2): EPEVTQTPSHQVTQMGQEVILRCVPISNHLYFYWYRQILGQKVEFLVSFYNNEISEKSEIFDDQFSVERPDGSNFTLKIRSTKLEDSAMYFCASTENSRNTGELFFGEGSRLTVL.

This chain links TRBV7-4 with TRBJ1-6; TCRdb names TRBD1, which stays unverified in the absence of DNA. CDR3 size: 18 residues. The germline V gene has CDR1 SGHVT and CDR2 SQSDAQ. CDR3 sequence: CASSWDRERMYYNSPLHF. Looking up the rest from reference TRBV7-4 and TRBJ1-6 gives the full variable domain: GAGVSQSPRYKVAKRGRDVALRCDSISGHVTLYWYRQTLGQGSEVLTYSQSDAQRDKSGRPSGRFSAERPERSVSTLKIQRTEQGDSAVYLCASSWDRERMYYNSPLHFGNGTRLTVT.

The V and J genes are TRBV6-5 and TRBJ2-4; TCRdb reports TRBD1, a call that lacks DNA to check it against. CDR3 length: 16 amino acids. Looked up from germline, CDR1 is MNHEY and CDR2 is SVGAGI. CDR3 region: CASSYGQGNAKNIQYF.

J is TRBJ1-6 and V is TRBV12-3 or TRBV12-4; with no DNA, the TCRdb D assignment of TRBD1 cannot be verified. The CDR3 is 15 residues long. The CDR3 sequence: CASRRPGQGDSPLHF.

This rearrangement joins TRBV9 to TRBJ2-1; TCRdb designates TRBD2, a call that cannot be tested without DNA. Germline CDR1 reads SGDLS; CDR2 reads YYNGEE. This CDR3 region has 15 residues. The CDR3 region is CASSVMGLDQYEQFF.

The chain's CDR3 is CASSATGGYQPQHF. The chain uses TRBV9 and TRBJ1-5; the TCRdb call, TRBD1, lacks DNA for checking. Germline assignment: CDR1 SGDLS and CDR2 YYNGEE. This CDR3 region has 14 residues. Combining the CDR3 with reference TRBV9 and TRBJ1-5 gives the whole variable domain DSGVTQTPKHLITATGQRVTLRCSPRSGDLSVYWYQQSLDQGLQFLIQYYNGEERAKGNILERFSAQQFPDLHSELNLSSLELGDSALYFCASSATGGYQPQHFGDGTRLSIL.

CDR3 sequence reads: CSRATSYEQYF. The genes are TRBV20-1 and TRBJ2-7; TCRdb returns TRBD2, unconfirmable since there is no DNA. The CDR3 has 11 amino acids. Looked up from germline, CDR1 is DFQATT and CDR2 is SNEGSKA (reference sequence).

This chain uses TRBV6-1 with TRBJ1-6. This CDR3 region has 15 residues. CDR1 and CDR2 from the germline V gene are MNHNS and SASEGT. Here the CDR3 reads CASSPRADEGSPLHF.

V usage is TRBV7-2 and J usage is TRBJ2-5; TCRdb calls TRBD1, which cannot be checked without DNA. The CDR3 consists of 15 residues. The V gene's germline CDR1 is SGHTA and CDR2 FQGNSA. The CDR3 protein is CASSFGGTGVKTQYF. The full variable domain, with the rest looked up from reference TRBV7-2 and TRBJ2-5, is GAGVSQSPSNKVTEKGKDVELRCDPISGHTALYWYRQSLGQGLEFLIYFQGNSAPDKSGLPSDRFSAERTGGSVSTLTIQRTQQEDSAVYLCASSFGGTGVKTQYFGPGTRLLVL.